This is a list of T cell receptor beta chains from one sample in a study of Ad26.COV2.S vaccination and SARS-CoV-2 variants. Profiled with immunoSEQ multiplex PCR; TCRdb holds only in-frame clones, not every one. The sample consists of 410,000 or so clones, about 90% of them appearing once. Sequencing was performed on peripheral blood, taken in a trial of Ad26.COV2.S vaccine versus placebo. The receptors derive from a person aged 18 to 59 who received the Ad26.COV2.S COVID-19 vaccine or a placebo. CDR3s include the opening cysteine and the closing phenylalanine or tryptophan. The D gene is left open where the match is weak. A row's size may be missing; if present it is once, few, many or a size class.

abundance,j_gene,d_gene,v_gene,CDR3aa,CDR3nt
many,TRBJ1-1,NA,TRBV2,CASSEWGSGNTEAFF,TGTGCCAGCAGTGAATGGGGCAGTGGGAACACTGAAGCTTTCTTT
NA,TRBJ2-1,NA,TRBV6-5,CASSSGGHNEQFF,TGTGCCAGCAGTTCCGGGGGGCACAATGAGCAGTTCTTC
NA,TRBJ1-6,NA,TRBV6-5,CASSYEGGYNSPLHF,TGTGCCAGCAGTTACGAGGGAGGCTATAATTCACCCCTCCACTTT
NA,TRBJ2-7,NA,TRBV10-3,CAAVSPLSYEQYF,TGTGCCGCGGTATCCCCCCTCTCCTACGAGCAGTACTTC
NA,TRBJ2-2,NA,TRBV7-2,CASSLAGPGELFF,TGTGCCAGCAGCTTAGCGGGGCCCGGGGAGCTGTTTTTT
NA,TRBJ1-6,NA,TRBV30,CAWKEFSYNSPLHF,TGTGCCTGGAAGGAGTTTTCCTATAATTCACCCCTCCACTTT
NA,TRBJ1-1,NA,TRBV6-5,CASSRGNTEAFF,TGTGCCAGCAGTCGGGGGAACACTGAAGCTTTCTTT
NA,TRBJ2-7,NA,TRBV30,CAWRDRNSYEQYF,TGTGCCTGGAGGGACCGCAACTCCTACGAGCAGTACTTC
NA,TRBJ1-5,NA,TRBV19,CASSSVGGFKGQPQHF,TGTGCCAGTAGTTCGGTCGGGGGGTTCAAGGGGCAGCCCCAGCATTTT
NA,TRBJ2-1,TRBD1,TRBV28,CASRTSWTGGYNEQFF,TGTGCCAGCCGAACCTCTTGGACAGGGGGCTACAATGAGCAGTTCTTC
NA,TRBJ2-1,TRBD2,TRBV4-1,CASSQIDLGLAGGNEQFF,TGCGCCAGCAGCCAAATTGACCTAGGACTAGCGGGGGGTAATGAGCAGTTCTTC
once,TRBJ2-2,NA,TRBV10-2,CASRGVNTGELFF,TGCGCCAGCAGGGGAGTTAACACCGGGGAGCTGTTTTTT
NA,TRBJ2-1,TRBD2,TRBV11-2,CASSLGLVAYNEQFF,TGTGCCAGCAGCTTGGGACTAGTAGCTTACAATGAGCAGTTCTTC
NA,TRBJ2-7,TRBD1,TRBV27,CASSSRTGTPYEQYF,TGTGCCAGCAGTTCGAGGACAGGCACCCCCTACGAGCAGTACTTC
few,TRBJ2-1,TRBD1,TRBV2,CASSRDSNNEQFF,TGTGCCAGCAGTAGGGACAGCAACAATGAGCAGTTCTTC
NA,TRBJ1-4,TRBD1,TRBV7-9,CASSSTGDHATNEKLFF,TGTGCCAGCAGCTCTACAGGGGATCATGCAACTAATGAAAAACTGTTTTTT
NA,TRBJ1-1,NA,TRBV6-5,CASRSRLRINTEAFF,TGTGCCAGCAGATCACGGTTGCGGATCAACACTGAAGCTTTCTTT
NA,TRBJ2-1,TRBD1,TRBV5-1,CASRPGTGGYNEQFF,TGCGCCAGCAGGCCCGGGACAGGGGGCTACAATGAGCAGTTCTTC
few,TRBJ1-5,NA,TRBV5-1,CARPTTRYSNQPQHF,TGCGCCAGACCGACAACTCGCTATAGCAATCAGCCCCAGCATTTT
NA,TRBJ1-5,TRBD1,TRBV28,CATTTGTYSNQPQHF,TGTGCCACAACGACAGGGACCTATAGCAATCAGCCCCAGCATTTT
NA,TRBJ1-2,NA,TRBV2,CASSRVSNYGYTF,TGTGCCAGCAGCAGGGTATCAAACTATGGCTACACCTTC
NA,TRBJ1-5,NA,TRBV6-5,CASSPDRSNQPQHF,TGTGCCAGCAGTCCAGACAGGAGTAATCAGCCCCAGCATTTT
once,TRBJ1-6,TRBD1,TRBV6-5,CASSYSGRGNSPLHF,TGTGCCAGCAGTTACTCAGGCAGGGGGAATTCACCCCTCCACTTT
NA,TRBJ2-1,NA,TRBV7-2,CASSLLRVNEQFF,TGTGCCAGCAGCTTACTGAGGGTGAATGAGCAGTTCTTC
NA,TRBJ2-2,NA,TRBV10-2,CASSVEHYTGELFF,TGCGCCAGCAGTGTAGAGCATTACACCGGGGAGCTGTTTTTT
NA,TRBJ2-1,TRBD2,TRBV4-3,CASSQVFAGLAGGNEQFF,TGCGCCAGCAGCCAAGTATTCGCGGGGCTAGCGGGGGGAAATGAGCAGTTCTTC
NA,TRBJ2-1,TRBD1,TRBV27,CASADRGAINEQFF,TGTGCCAGCGCCGACAGGGGCGCCATCAATGAGCAGTTCTTC
NA,TRBJ1-5,NA,TRBV3-1/TRBV3-2,CASSPGGGGSNQPQHF,TGTGCCAGCAGCCCCGGCGGGGGGGGGTCCAATCAGCCCCAGCATTTT
NA,TRBJ1-1,NA,TRBV6-2/TRBV6-3,CASSYRGVGTEAFF,TGTGCCAGCAGTTACAGAGGGGTTGGCACTGAAGCTTTCTTT
NA,TRBJ2-6,NA,TRBV7-7,CASGPRLSGANVLTF,TGTGCCAGCGGGCCGCGGTTATCTGGGGCCAACGTCCTGACTTTC
NA,TRBJ2-2,NA,TRBV21-1,CASSKVSAGTSGVGTGELFF,TGTGCCAGCAGCAAAGTCTCGGCGGGGACTAGCGGGGTCGGCACCGGGGAGCTGTTTTTT
once,TRBJ2-7,TRBD1,TRBV11-2,CASSPRDRGSYEQYF,TGTGCCAGCAGCCCCCGGGACAGGGGCTCCTACGAGCAGTACTTC
NA,TRBJ2-3,NA,TRBV7-9,CASSPTDTQYF,TGTGCCAGCAGCCCCACAGATACGCAGTATTTT
NA,TRBJ1-2,NA,TRBV3-1/TRBV3-2,CASSVAGLGNGYTF,TGTGCCAGCAGCGTCGCAGGATTAGGCAATGGCTACACCTTC
once,TRBJ2-3,TRBD2,TRBV4-3,CASSQDRLAGDTQYF,TGCGCCAGCAGCCAAGATAGACTAGCAGGCGATACGCAGTATTTT
NA,TRBJ1-3,TRBD1,TRBV7-2,CASSLGLGGGNTIYF,TGTGCCAGCAGCTTAGGGTTAGGGGGCGGAAACACCATATATTTT
NA,TRBJ1-6,NA,TRBV18,CASSPLQGLNSPLHF,TGTGCCAGCTCACCCCTCCAGGGGCTCAATTCACCCCTCCACTTT
NA,TRBJ1-1,NA,TRBV5-4,CASSFHEGTEAFF,TGTGCCAGCAGCTTCCATGAGGGGACTGAAGCTTTCTTT
NA,TRBJ2-5,TRBD1,TRBV5-1,CASSDSRGLQETQYF,TGCGCCAGCAGCGATAGCAGGGGGCTCCAAGAGACCCAGTACTTC
NA,TRBJ1-1,TRBD1,TRBV6-5,CASRYDRGRRTEAFF,TGTGCCAGCAGGTACGACAGGGGGCGCCGGACTGAAGCTTTCTTT
NA,TRBJ2-3,TRBD2,TRBV3-1/TRBV3-2,CASSPLAGGLTDTQYF,TGTGCCAGCAGCCCACTAGCGGGGGGGCTCACAGATACGCAGTATTTT
few,TRBJ2-7,NA,TRBV10-1,CASSELAPDLSYEQYF,TGCGCCAGCAGTGAGCTGGCCCCAGACCTCTCCTACGAGCAGTACTTC
NA,TRBJ2-3,NA,TRBV6-2/TRBV6-3,CASSSFSGGTQYF,TGTGCCAGCAGTTCCTTCTCGGGTGGTACGCAGTATTTT
NA,TRBJ1-2,NA,TRBV7-2,CASSPPGYGYTF,TGTGCCAGCAGCCCCCCGGGGTATGGCTACACCTTC
NA,TRBJ1-1,TRBD1,TRBV30,CAWRYRDRGHTEAFF,TGTGCCTGGAGGTACCGAGACAGGGGTCACACTGAAGCTTTCTTT
NA,TRBJ1-6,NA,TRBV10-1,CASSESYTGSPLHF,TGCGCCAGCAGTGAGTCGTACACGGGTTCACCCCTCCACTTT
NA,TRBJ2-5,NA,TRBV4-3,CASSQEGGRETQYF,TGCGCCAGCAGCCAAGAGGGGGGGCGAGAGACCCAGTACTTC
NA,TRBJ1-2,NA,TRBV11-2,CASSLEQSITF,TGTGCCAGCAGCTTAGAACAGTCTATCACCTTC
NA,TRBJ2-7,TRBD1,TRBV7-2,CASSLVLTGGTYEQYF,TGTGCCAGCAGCTTAGTGCTAACAGGGGGAACCTACGAGCAGTACTTC
NA,TRBJ1-1,NA,TRBV28,CASSLPENTEAFF,TGTGCCAGCAGTTTACCTGAAAACACTGAAGCTTTCTTT
NA,TRBJ1-4,TRBD1,TRBV28,CASSSPGTGQNEKLFF,TGTGCCAGCAGTTCCCCGGGGACAGGGCAAAATGAAAAACTGTTTTTT
NA,TRBJ2-7,NA,TRBV6-5,CASSYSKGKGEQYF,TGTGCCAGCAGTTACTCAAAGGGGAAAGGGGAGCAGTACTTC
NA,TRBJ1-2,NA,TRBV27,CASSTSNGEANYGYTF,TGTGCCAGCTCCACCAGCAACGGAGAAGCTAACTATGGCTACACCTTC
once,TRBJ2-2,NA,TRBV12-2,CASLPVAMNTGELFF,TGTGCAAGTCTCCCCGTGGCAATGAACACCGGGGAGCTGTTTTTT
NA,TRBJ1-5,NA,TRBV6-5,CASSRGEGSNQPQHF,TGTGCCAGCAGCCGGGGGGAGGGCAGCAATCAGCCCCAGCATTTT
NA,TRBJ1-6,NA,TRBV11-2,CASRVPGRSGSPLHF,TGTGCCAGCAGAGTACCGGGCAGGTCGGGGTCACCCCTCCACTTT